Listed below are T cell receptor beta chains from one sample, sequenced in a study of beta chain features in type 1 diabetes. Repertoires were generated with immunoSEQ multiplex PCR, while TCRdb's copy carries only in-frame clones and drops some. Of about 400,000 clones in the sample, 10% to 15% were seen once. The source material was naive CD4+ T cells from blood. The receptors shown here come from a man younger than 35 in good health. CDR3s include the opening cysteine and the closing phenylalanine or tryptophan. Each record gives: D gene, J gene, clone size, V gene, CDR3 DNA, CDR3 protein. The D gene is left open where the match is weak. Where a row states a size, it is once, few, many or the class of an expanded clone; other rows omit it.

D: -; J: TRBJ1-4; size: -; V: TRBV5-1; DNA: TGCGCCAGCAGCTTGGGGGCAGGGATTGTCGAAAAACTGTTTTTT; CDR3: CASSLGAGIVEKLFF
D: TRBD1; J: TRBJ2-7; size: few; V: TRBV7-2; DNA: TGTGCCAGCAGCCGAGAGGGACAGGGGACCTACGAGCAGTACTTC; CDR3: CASSREGQGTYEQYF
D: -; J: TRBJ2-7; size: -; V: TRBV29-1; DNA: TGCAGCGCTGGGGACACCTCCTACGAGCAGTACTTC; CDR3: CSAGDTSYEQYF
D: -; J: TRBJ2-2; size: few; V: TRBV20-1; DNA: TGCAGTGCGCCTAGAACCGGGGAGCTGTTTTTT; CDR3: CSAPRTGELFF
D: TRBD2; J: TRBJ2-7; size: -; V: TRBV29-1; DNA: TGCAGCGTTCGTGGGCTAGCGGGAGAGGGCGAGCAGTACTTC; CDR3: CSVRGLAGEGEQYF
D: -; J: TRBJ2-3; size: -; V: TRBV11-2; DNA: TGTGCCAGCAGCTTCGGAGATACGCAGTATTTT; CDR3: CASSFGDTQYF
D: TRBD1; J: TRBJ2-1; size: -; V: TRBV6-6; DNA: TGTGCCAGCAGTTACGGACAGGGAGGTCATTCTGAGCAGTTCTTC; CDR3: CASSYGQGGHSEQFF
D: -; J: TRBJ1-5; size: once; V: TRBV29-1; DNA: TGCAGCGTTGTGTCCGGGGGCAATCAGCCCCAGCATTTT; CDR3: CSVVSGGNQPQHF
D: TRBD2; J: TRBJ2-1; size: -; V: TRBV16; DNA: TGTGCCAGCAGCCAATTAGCGGGGCGCTCCTACAATGAGCAGTTCTTC; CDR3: CASSQLAGRSYNEQFF
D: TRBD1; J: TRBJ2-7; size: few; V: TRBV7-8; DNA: TGTGCCAGCAGCTTAGCGCTGGACAGGAACAAAGGGGAGCAGTACTTC; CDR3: CASSLALDRNKGEQYF
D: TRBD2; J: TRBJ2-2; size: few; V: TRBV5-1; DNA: TGCGCCAGCAGCTTGGAAGCGGGGCTGAACACCGGGGAGCTGTTTTTT; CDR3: CASSLEAGLNTGELFF
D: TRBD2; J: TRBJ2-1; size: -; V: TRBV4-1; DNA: TGCGCCAGCAGCCCGGGGTGGGCGGGAGACTACAATGAGCAGTTCTTC; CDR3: CASSPGWAGDYNEQFF
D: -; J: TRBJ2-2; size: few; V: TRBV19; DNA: TGTGCCAGTAGTATGGTGCGGGTCGGAATTACCGGGGAGCTGTTTTTT; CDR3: CASSMVRVGITGELFF
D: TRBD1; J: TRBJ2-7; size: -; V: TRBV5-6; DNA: TGTGCCAGCAGCTTAACGGGACAGGACTACGAGCAGTACTTC; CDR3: CASSLTGQDYEQYF
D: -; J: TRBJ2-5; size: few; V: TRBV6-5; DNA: TGTGCCAGCAGTTACGGCCACCAAGAGACCCAGTACTTC; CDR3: CASSYGHQETQYF
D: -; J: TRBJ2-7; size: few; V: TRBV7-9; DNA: TGTGCCAGCGTCAAACAGGGGGGGCACGCCTACGAGCAGTACTTC; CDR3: CASVKQGGHAYEQYF
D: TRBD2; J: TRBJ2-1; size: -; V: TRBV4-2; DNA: TGTGCCAGCAGCCAAGAATCGCTAGCGGGAGGGTCTGGTCGGCAGTTCTTC; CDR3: CASSQESLAGGSGRQFF
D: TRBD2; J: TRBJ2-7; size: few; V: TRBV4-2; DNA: TGTGCCAGCAGCCAAGACCCACGGCGGGGGTTTGCCTACGAGCAGTACTTC; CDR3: CASSQDPRRGFAYEQYF
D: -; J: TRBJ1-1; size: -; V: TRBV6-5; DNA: TGTGCCAGCAAGATGGCGGGATCGTCAAACACTGAAGCTTTCTTT; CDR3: CASKMAGSSNTEAFF
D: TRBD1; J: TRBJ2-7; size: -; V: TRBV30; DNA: TGTGCCTGGAGTGGCCTCCCGGGACAGGTCGGTAGGAACGAGCAGTACTTC; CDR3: CAWSGLPGQVGRNEQYF
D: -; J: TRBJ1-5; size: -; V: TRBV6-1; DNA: TGTGCCAGCAGGAGGGGGTATAGCAATCAGCCCCAGCATTTT; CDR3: CASRRGYSNQPQHF
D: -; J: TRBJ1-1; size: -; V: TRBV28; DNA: TGTGCCAGCAACCCGGGTCAGAACACTGAAGCTTTCTTT; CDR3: CASNPGQNTEAFF
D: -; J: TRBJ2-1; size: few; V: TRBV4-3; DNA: TGCGCCAGCAGCCTGGGATTGCCGGGAAACTCCTACAATGAGCAGTTCTTC; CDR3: CASSLGLPGNSYNEQFF
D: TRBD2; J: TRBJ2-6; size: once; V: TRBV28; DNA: TGTGCCAGCAGGGATCGGGGGGTCTGGGCCAACGTCCTGACTTTC; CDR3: CASRDRGVWANVLTF
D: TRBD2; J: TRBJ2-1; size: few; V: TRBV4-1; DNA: TGCGCCAGCAGCCAAGGGGACTACCGCTCCTACAATGAGCAGTTCTTC; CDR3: CASSQGDYRSYNEQFF
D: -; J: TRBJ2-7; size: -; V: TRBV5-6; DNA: TGTGCCAGCAGCCCTTTGGCTGGGGCAGACTACGAGCAGTACTTC; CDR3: CASSPLAGADYEQYF
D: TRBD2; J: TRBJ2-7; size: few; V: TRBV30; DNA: TGTGCCTGGAGCCCCGGCCGGTCTAGCGGGAGGGAGCAGTACTTC; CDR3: CAWSPGRSSGREQYF
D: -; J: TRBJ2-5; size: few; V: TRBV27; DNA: TGTGCCAGCAGTCCGCTAAGGGGCCAAGAGACCCAGTACTTC; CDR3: CASSPLRGQETQYF
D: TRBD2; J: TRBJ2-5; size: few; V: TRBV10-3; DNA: TGTGCCATCAGCAGACTAGCGGGGCAAGAGACCCAGTACTTC; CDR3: CAISRLAGQETQYF
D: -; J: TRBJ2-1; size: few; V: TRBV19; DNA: TGTGCCAGTAGTGCGCGGGGGCATAGAGGTGAGCAGTTCTTC; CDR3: CASSARGHRGEQFF
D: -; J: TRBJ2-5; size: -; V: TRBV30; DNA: TGTGCCTGGAGTGTGAAGGGAGACGAGACCCAGTACTTC; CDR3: CAWSVKGDETQYF
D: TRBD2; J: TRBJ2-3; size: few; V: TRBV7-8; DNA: TGTGCCAGCAGCTTAGTCCCCTCGACTAGCGGGGGCACAGATACGCAGTATTTT; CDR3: CASSLVPSTSGGTDTQYF
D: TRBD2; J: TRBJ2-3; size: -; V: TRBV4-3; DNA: TGCGCCAGCAGCCAAGATTCGGGGACTAGCGGCACAGATACGCAGTATTTT; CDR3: CASSQDSGTSGTDTQYF
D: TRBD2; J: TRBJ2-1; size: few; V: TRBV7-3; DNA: TGTGCCAGCAGCCCCGGACTAGCGGGAGGGAGGAATGAGCAGTTCTTC; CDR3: CASSPGLAGGRNEQFF
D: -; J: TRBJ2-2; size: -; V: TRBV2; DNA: TGTGCCAGCAGTGGCCTAGCCAACACCGGGGAGCTGTTTTTT; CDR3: CASSGLANTGELFF
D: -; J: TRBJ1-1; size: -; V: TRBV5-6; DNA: TGTGCCAGCAGCCATTGGGGGCCGTACACTGAAGCTTTCTTT; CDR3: CASSHWGPYTEAFF
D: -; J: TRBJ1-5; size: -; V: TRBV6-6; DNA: TGTGCCAGCACCCAGGACAACAATCAGCCCCAGCATTTT; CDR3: CASTQDNNQPQHF
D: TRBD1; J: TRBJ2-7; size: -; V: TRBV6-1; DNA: TGTGCCAGCAGTGAACCTGGAGGGACAGGGGCCTACGAGCAGTACTTC; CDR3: CASSEPGGTGAYEQYF
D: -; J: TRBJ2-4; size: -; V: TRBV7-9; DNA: TGTGCCAGCAGCCCCGGACAGGCCAAAAACATTCAGTACTTC; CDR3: CASSPGQAKNIQYF
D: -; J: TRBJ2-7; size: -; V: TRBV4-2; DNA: TGTGCCAGCAGCCAAGAAAGAAGCTCCGAGCAGTACTTC; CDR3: CASSQERSSEQYF
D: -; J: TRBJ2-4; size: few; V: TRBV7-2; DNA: TGTGCCAGCAGCCCGGGGGAAAACATTCAGTACTTC; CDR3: CASSPGENIQYF
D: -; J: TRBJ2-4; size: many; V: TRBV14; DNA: TGTGCCAGCAGCCAAGGACAGACTCAGTACTTC; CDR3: CASSQGQTQYF
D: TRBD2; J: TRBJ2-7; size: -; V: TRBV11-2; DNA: TGTGCCAGTAGCGGGAGGGCCGTGTACGAGCAGTACTTC; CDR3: CASSGRAVYEQYF
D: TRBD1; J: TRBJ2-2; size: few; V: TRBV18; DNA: TGTGCCAGCTCCCACTCACCCGACAGGGTGGGAAACACCGGGGAGCTGTTTTTT; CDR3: CASSHSPDRVGNTGELFF
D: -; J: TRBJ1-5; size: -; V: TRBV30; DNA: TGTGCCTGGAGTGGGGACTGGGGAAGCAATCAGCCCCAGCATTTT; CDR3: CAWSGDWGSNQPQHF
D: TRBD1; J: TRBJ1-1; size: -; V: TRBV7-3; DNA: TGTGCCAGCAGCTTAAGTGCAGGGGGCACTGAAGCTTTCTTT; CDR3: CASSLSAGGTEAFF
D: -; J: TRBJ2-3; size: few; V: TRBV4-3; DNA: TGCGCCAGCAGCCAAGCTTCTAGCGTGGCAGATACGCAGTATTTT; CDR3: CASSQASSVADTQYF
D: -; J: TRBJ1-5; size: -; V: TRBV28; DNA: TGTGCCAGCAGTCCCCGGGACTACCGGGCCCGGCAGCCCCAGCATTTT; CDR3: CASSPRDYRARQPQHF
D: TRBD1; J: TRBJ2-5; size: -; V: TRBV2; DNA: TGTGCCAGCACACGTACCGGGACAGGGTTCCAGGAGACCCAGTACTTC; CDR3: CASTRTGTGFQETQYF
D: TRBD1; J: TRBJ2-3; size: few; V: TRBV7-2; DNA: TGTGCCAGCAGCTTAGGACAGGGAGTAAATACGCAGTATTTT; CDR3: CASSLGQGVNTQYF
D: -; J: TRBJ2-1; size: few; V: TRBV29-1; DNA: TGCAGCGGGGGGGGTGGGCAGCCGGACAGCTCCTACAATGAGCAGTTCTTC; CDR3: CSGGGGQPDSSYNEQFF
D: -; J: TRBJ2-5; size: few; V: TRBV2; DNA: TGTGCCAGCAGCTATGAGGGCCTTCCAGCGGGGACCCAGTACTTC; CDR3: CASSYEGLPAGTQYF
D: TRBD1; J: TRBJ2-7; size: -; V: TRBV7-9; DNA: TGTGCCAGCAGCCGAACCCCGGGACAGGGGAACTACGAGCAGTACTTC; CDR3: CASSRTPGQGNYEQYF
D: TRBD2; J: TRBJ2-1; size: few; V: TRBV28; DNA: TGTGCCAGCAGTTTAATGCGGGGGGCCTACAATGAGCAGTTCTTC; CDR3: CASSLMRGAYNEQFF
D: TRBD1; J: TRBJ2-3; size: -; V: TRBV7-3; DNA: TGTGCCAGCAGCCCCCACGGGACAGGGCACACAGATACGCAGTATTTT; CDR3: CASSPHGTGHTDTQYF
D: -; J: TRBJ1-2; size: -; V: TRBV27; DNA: TGTGCCAGCAGTTCCCAACAGCCCTCAAGCTATGGCTACACCTTC; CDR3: CASSSQQPSSYGYTF